One T cell receptor beta chain is described in this entry. Its antigen remains unidentified. The record originates from a study of beta chain features in type 1 diabetes. With V trimmed by 7 bases and J by 5 bases, 5 bases remained unmatched. The CDR3 runs 11 residues. Per germline, CDR1 DFQATT and CDR2 SNEGSKA (reference sequence). The study's findings and limits: cDNA-based reads could over-represent cells with high TCR expression. It was possible that PCR favored shorter templates, equally so in patients and controls. Diminished insertions and augmented deletions at VDJ junctions characterized type 1 diabetes patients.

The investigators reverse transcribed all of the isolated RNA, so they sequenced expressed TCRB transcripts. On average, stem cell-like memory T cell samples had approximately 1 million reads. Method: immunoSEQ multiplex PCR; TCRdb's copy keeps in-frame clones and lacks some. The sample lists some 99,000 clones, about two fifths occurring once. The source is a woman aged 18-29 years in good health. The V call is TRBV20-1, the J call TRBJ2-7, with 7 bases that match TRBD1. Material for sequencing was stem cell memory CD4+ T cells from blood. The CDR3 here is CSVDRAHEQYF. CDR3 nucleotides: TGCAGTGTCGACAGGGCCCACGAGCAGTACTTC.